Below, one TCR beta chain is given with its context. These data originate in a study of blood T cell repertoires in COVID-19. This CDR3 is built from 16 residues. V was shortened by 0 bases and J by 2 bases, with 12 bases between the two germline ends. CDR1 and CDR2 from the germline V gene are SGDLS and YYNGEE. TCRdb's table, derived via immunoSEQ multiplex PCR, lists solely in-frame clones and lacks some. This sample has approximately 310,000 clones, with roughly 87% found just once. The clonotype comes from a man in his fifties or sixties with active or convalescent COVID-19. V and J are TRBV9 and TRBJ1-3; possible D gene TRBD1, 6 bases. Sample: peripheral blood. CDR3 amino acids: CASSVADRSPGNTIYF. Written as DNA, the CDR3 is TGTGCCAGCAGCGTAGCTGACAGGAGTCCTGGAAACACCATATATTTT.